The rows below give T cell receptor beta chains drawn from one sample of a study of blood T cell repertoires in COVID-19. The data were produced by immunoSEQ multiplex PCR, yet TCRdb's version contains in-frame clones alone and is incomplete. The sample has more than 200,000 clones, 70% to 85% seen once. Source material: peripheral blood. The receptors shown here come from a man older than 75 with acute or convalescent COVID-19. Each CDR3 is given with its conserved first and last residue. Fields, in order: CDR3 DNA, CDR3 protein, CDR3 length, clone size, J gene, D gene, V gene. A D gene is named only where the DNA matches it firmly. Clone size, where shown, is once, few, many, or a class for clones that have expanded.

TGTGCCTATACCGACAGGGGGCGAAGTTTTTCACCCCTCCACTTT | CAYTDRGRSFSPLHF | 15 | - | TRBJ1-6 | TRBD1 | TRBV30
TGTGCCAGCAGTTACTCGAGGCAGGGGTCCTCCTACGAGCAGTACTTC | CASSYSRQGSSYEQYF | 16 | - | TRBJ2-7 | - | TRBV6-5
TGCGCCAGCAGCTTGAATGGACAGGGGGCTTACGAGCAGTACTTC | CASSLNGQGAYEQYF | 15 | once | TRBJ2-7 | TRBD1 | TRBV5-1
TGTGCCAGCAGCTTAGGGACTAGCGGGGGGGGCACGGATACGCAGTATTTT | CASSLGTSGGGTDTQYF | 17 | - | TRBJ2-3 | TRBD2 | TRBV11-2
TGCGCCAGCAGCTTAGGGACAGGCAATGGCTACACCTTC | CASSLGTGNGYTF | 13 | - | TRBJ1-2 | TRBD1 | TRBV5-1
TGTGCCAGCAGCTTCAGGGTCGGGTATGGCTACACCTTC | CASSFRVGYGYTF | 13 | - | TRBJ1-2 | - | TRBV7-8
TGTGCCAGCAGCTTAGGAAGAACAGGCGACCTCTCAGGAGAAAAACTGTTTTTT | CASSLGRTGDLSGEKLFF | 18 | - | TRBJ1-4 | - | TRBV7-9
TGTGCCAGCAGTTCCAACAGGGATGGTAACGAGCAGTACTTC | CASSSNRDGNEQYF | 14 | - | TRBJ2-7 | - | TRBV27
TGTGCCAGCAGAGGACAGTTACCCTACGAGCAGTACTTC | CASRGQLPYEQYF | 13 | - | TRBJ2-7 | - | TRBV6-5
TGTGCCAGCAGTGAGGGTGACTTTAACTATGGCTACACCTTC | CASSEGDFNYGYTF | 14 | few | TRBJ1-2 | - | TRBV2
TGTGCCAGCAGCTTTAAGACATTTCAAGAGACCCAGTACTTC | CASSFKTFQETQYF | 14 | - | TRBJ2-5 | - | TRBV11-2
TGTGCCAGCAGCCCCAGCGGTTGGCGAAACTATGGCTACACCTTC | CASSPSGWRNYGYTF | 15 | - | TRBJ1-2 | - | TRBV3-1/TRBV3-2
TGTGCCAGCAGTTTAGGAAGGGAGCAGCCCCAGCATTTT | CASSLGREQPQHF | 13 | - | TRBJ1-5 | - | TRBV28
TGTGCCAGCAGTGAGGCAGGACCCGGACACAAAAACATTCAGTACTTC | CASSEAGPGHKNIQYF | 16 | - | TRBJ2-4 | - | TRBV25-1